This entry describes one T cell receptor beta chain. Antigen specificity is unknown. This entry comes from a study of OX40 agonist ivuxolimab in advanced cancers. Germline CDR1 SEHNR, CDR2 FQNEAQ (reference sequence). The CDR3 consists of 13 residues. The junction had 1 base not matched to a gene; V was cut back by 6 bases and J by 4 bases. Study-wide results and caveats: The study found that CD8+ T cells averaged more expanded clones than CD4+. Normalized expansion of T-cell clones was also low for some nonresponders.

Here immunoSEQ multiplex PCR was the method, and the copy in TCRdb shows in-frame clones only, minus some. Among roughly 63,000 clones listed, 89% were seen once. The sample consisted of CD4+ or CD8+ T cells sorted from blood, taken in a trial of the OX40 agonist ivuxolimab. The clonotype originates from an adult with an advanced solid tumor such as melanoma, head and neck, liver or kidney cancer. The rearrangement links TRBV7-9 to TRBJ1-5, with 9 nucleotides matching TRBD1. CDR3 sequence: CASSGTGNQPQHF. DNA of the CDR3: TGTGCCAGCAGTGGGACAGGGAATCAGCCCCAGCATTTT.